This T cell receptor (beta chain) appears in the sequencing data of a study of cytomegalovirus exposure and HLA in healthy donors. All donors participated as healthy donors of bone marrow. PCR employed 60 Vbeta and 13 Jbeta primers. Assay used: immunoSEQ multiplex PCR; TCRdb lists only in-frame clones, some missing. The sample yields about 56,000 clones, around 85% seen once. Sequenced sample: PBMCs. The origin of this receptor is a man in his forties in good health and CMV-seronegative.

CDR3 loop: CASSQDRDRASGGVTDTQYF. The DNA for the CDR3 is TGCGCCAGCAGCCAAGATCGGGATCGAGCTAGCGGGGGGGTTACAGATACGCAGTATTTT. The chain carries TRBV4-1 and TRBJ2-3; 12 nucleotides align to TRBD2. The germline V gene encodes CDR1 MGHRA and CDR2 YSYEKL. Germline trimming cut 0 bases from V and 3 bases from J; bases unmatched to any gene: 13. The CDR3 contains 20 residues.